This T cell receptor (beta chain) was recorded in a study of OX40 agonist ivuxolimab in advanced cancers. Study-level background: Ivuxolimab, which targeted the costimulatory receptor OX40 (CD134), was an agonistic, fully human IgG2 monoclonal antibody. The point of sequencing TCRbeta in the periphery was to test whether ivuxolimab changed TCR sequence diversity and drove clonal T-cell expansion. Intravenous ivuxolimab was administered to patients every 2 weeks at six dose levels: 0.01, 0.1, 0.3, 1.5, 3 and 10 mg/kg. Partial responses were achieved by three dose-escalation patients, of whom one had hepatocellular carcinoma and two had cutaneous melanoma. In the dose-escalation cohort, around four fifths of patients were male, and the mean age was around 65 years with a range of roughly 23 to 90. The monotherapy dose-escalation portion (N ≈ 50 patients) of the phase I ivuxolimab trial is reported in the paper. Of the 50 to 55 patients in dose escalation, some 20 had hepatocellular carcinoma, roughly 15 had melanoma, 9 had renal cell carcinoma and 9 had head and neck cancer. Patients were allowed to have had prior anti-PD-1, anti-PD-L1 or anti-CTLA-4 therapy, and more than 30% of the dose-escalation patients had previously received checkpoint inhibitors. Paper-wide results and their limitations: The antigen specificity of the peripheral T cells that underwent clonal expansion was not determined. Low levels of normalized T-cell clonal expansion were also seen in some nonresponding patients. In partial responders in the 0.1-3.0 mg/kg groups, normalized peripheral clonal expansion was found to be among the lowest, especially among CD8+ T cells. On average, CD8+ T cells showed more expanded clones than CD4+ T cells after ivuxolimab. At doses from 0.1 to 3.0 mg/kg, clonal expansion was seen in both CD4+ and CD8+ blood T cells between baseline and week 6.

Patients with a history of autoimmune disease or receiving systemic immunosuppression were excluded from the trial. Peripheral blood for TCR sequencing was collected from all dose cohorts at baseline, on cycle 4 day 1, and on cycle 7 day 1. The samples were taken from a phase I, first-in-human, multicenter, open-label dose-escalation trial of ivuxolimab. Adults with locally advanced or metastatic melanoma, renal cell, hepatocellular, or head and neck squamous cell carcinoma were enrolled in the trial. CD4+ and CD8+ T cells were sorted separately from peripheral blood before TCR sequencing. From the cysteine through the phenylalanine, the CDR3 covers 14 amino acids. Only the CDR3 part of the read is kept: 42 bases, read in frame from the first base. From the germline V gene, CDR1 is MGHRA and CDR2 is YSYEKL. The trim is 6 bases for V and 1 base for J, with a gap of 9 bases between the germline ends.

For sequencing of the TCRbeta CDR3 region, genomic DNA was extracted from the sorted cells. TCRbeta CDR3 regions were sequenced using the immunoSEQ Assay. TCRdb took over this immuneACCESS table, retaining in-frame rearrangements with V and J assigned. Such tables are incomplete; in checked studies, under half of the missing clones stem from an unresolved V gene, and the remainder is unexplained. Counted in this sample were about 81,000 clones; 85% to 95% of them appeared once. More than 13% of the sample rests with the top ten. Comments on this clone: No antigen is known for it. No much larger clonotype is one base removed from it; base qualities were not supplied.

The sequence came from an adult with an advanced solid tumor such as melanoma, head and neck, liver or kidney cancer. The V and J genes are TRBV4-1 and TRBJ2-2, with a tentative D gene TRBD1 over 6 matching bases. Here the sequenced sample was CD4+ or CD8+ T cells sorted from blood, taken in a trial of the OX40 agonist ivuxolimab. The DNA sequence is as follows: TGCGCCAGCAGTCCAGGGGTGAACACCGGGGAGCTGTTTTTT. This codes for CASSPGVNTGELFF.